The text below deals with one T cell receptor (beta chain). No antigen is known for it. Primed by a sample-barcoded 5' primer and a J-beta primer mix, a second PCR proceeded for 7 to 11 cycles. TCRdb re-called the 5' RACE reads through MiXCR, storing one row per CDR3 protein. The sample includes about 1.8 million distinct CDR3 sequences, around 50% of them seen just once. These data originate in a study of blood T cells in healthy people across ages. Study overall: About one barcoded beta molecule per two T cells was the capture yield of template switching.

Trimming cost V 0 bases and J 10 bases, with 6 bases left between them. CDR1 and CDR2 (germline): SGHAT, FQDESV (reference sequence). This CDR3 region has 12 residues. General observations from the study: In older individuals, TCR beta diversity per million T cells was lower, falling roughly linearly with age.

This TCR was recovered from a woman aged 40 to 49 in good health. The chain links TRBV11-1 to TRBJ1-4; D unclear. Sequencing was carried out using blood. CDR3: CASSLAVGKLFF. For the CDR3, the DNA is TGTGCCAGCAGCTTAGCGGTGGGAAAACTGTTTTTT.